This T cell receptor (beta chain) derives from a study of Tregs in tolerant kidney transplant recipients. Findings of the study overall: Tregs expanded with activated donor B cells seemed most donor-specific.

Thawed PBMCs were FACS-sorted into unstimulated CD4+CD25+CD127- regulatory T cells, CD4+CD25- non-regulatory cells, CD4 and CD8 cells. Method: immunoSEQ multiplex PCR; TCRdb's copy keeps in-frame clones and lacks some. The sample lists some 60,000 clones, 80% to 90% occurring once. CDR3 length equals 15 residues. Germline V lookup: CDR1 SGHRS, CDR2 YFSETQ. Trimming pared 1 base from V and 2 bases from J, leaving 12 bases between. Details on this clone: Its specificity is not known.

This chain connects TRBV5-1 to TRBJ2-5; D is tentatively TRBD1 or TRBD2 (6 bases each). The sequence was collected from a human donor in good health. Sequencing was carried out using CD4+ T cells from blood. The CDR3 sequence: CASSLFGGPQETQYF. The CDR3 DNA sequence: TGCGCCAGCAGCTTGTTTGGGGGGCCTCAAGAGACCCAGTACTTC.